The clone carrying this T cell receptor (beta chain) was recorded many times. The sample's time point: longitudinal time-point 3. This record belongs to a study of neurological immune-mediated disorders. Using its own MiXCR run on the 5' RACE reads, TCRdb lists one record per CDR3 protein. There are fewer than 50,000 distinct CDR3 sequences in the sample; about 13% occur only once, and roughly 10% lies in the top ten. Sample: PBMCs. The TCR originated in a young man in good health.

CDR3 DNA sequence: TGCAGTGCTAGAGTTGGGGATACTTCGACCGGGGAGCTGTTTTTT. Protein: CSARVGDTSTGELFF. The rearrangement joins TRBV20-1 to TRBJ2-2, with no clear D. The CDR3 length is 15 residues. Trimming left V 1 base short and J 5 bases short, with 14 bases between. Germline V gene data show CDR1 as DFQATT and CDR2 as SNEGSKA (reference sequence).